The rows below give T cell receptor beta chains drawn from one sample of a study of vaccination and CD4 T cells after COVID-19. One entry per CDR3 protein results from TCRdb running MiXCR on the PCR reads. Of around 20,000 distinct CDR3 sequences in the sample, around 40% are singletons; the top ten hold about a quarter. Their cognate antigens are unknown. This sample comprised CD4+ T cells from blood, cultured in vitro, obtained before SARS-CoV-2 vaccination. The receptors were sampled from a human donor who received a COVID-19 vaccine. Each CDR3 is given with its conserved first and last residue. A D gene is named only where the DNA matches it firmly. Expanded clones get a size class; other rows say once, few or many, or leave the size out.

j_call v_call d_call clone_size cdr3_nt cdr3_aa
TRBJ2-3 TRBV12-3/TRBV12-4 - few TGTGCCAGCAGCCAAGGGACTAGCACAGATACGCAGTATTTT CASSQGTSTDTQYF
TRBJ2-6 TRBV6-1 TRBD1 - TGTGCCAGCAGTGCCTCGGGACAGGGGGCGAATATAGCCCGGTCTGGGGCCAACGTCCTGACTTTC CASSASGQGANIARSGANVLTF
TRBJ2-3 TRBV9 TRBD2 - TGTGCCAGCAGCGTAGACCTAGCGGGGGCCTCAAACACAGATACGCAGTATTTT CASSVDLAGASNTDTQYF
TRBJ2-1 TRBV6-5 TRBD2 - TGTGCCAGCAGTTACTCAAGCGGGGGCGCCTACAATGAGCAGTTCTTC CASSYSSGGAYNEQFF
TRBJ1-1 TRBV14 TRBD1 - TGTGCCAGCAGCGAATACAGGGGGTCTCTAGCTTTCTTT CASSEYRGSLAFF
TRBJ2-2 TRBV30 TRBD2 few TGTGCCTGGAGTGTCACTAGCGGGGGGGCCGGGGAGCTGTTTTTT CAWSVTSGGAGELFF
TRBJ2-7 TRBV7-9 - - TGTGCCAGCAGCGCGTACTCCAGGGGCTTCTCCTACGAGCAGTACTTC CASSAYSRGFSYEQYF
TRBJ2-6 TRBV6-2/TRBV6-3 - - TGTGCCAGCACTGGATCCGGGGCCAACGTCCTGACTTTC CASTGSGANVLTF
TRBJ2-5 TRBV2 - few TGTGCCATCACTAAACAGACGATCGGGGAGACCCAGTACTTC CAITKQTIGETQYF
TRBJ1-4 TRBV10-3 - once TGTGCCACCATGGACAGCCTTAATGAAAAACTGTTTTTT CATMDSLNEKLFF
TRBJ2-7 TRBV27 - few TGTGCCAGCAGTCCACGGGACGGATACGAGCAGTACTTC CASSPRDGYEQYF
TRBJ2-2 TRBV24-1 - - TGTGCCACCAGTGCCCTTCTTGGCAGAAATACGAACACCGGGGAGCTGTTTTTT CATSALLGRNTNTGELFF
TRBJ1-2 TRBV6-1 - few TGTGCCAGCAGTGCTACCCGACAGAGCTATGGCTACACCTTC CASSATRQSYGYTF
TRBJ2-3 TRBV18 TRBD2 once TGTGCCAGCTCACGGTCTAGCGGGGGGGCCTTGGATACGCAGTATTTT CASSRSSGGALDTQYF
TRBJ2-1 TRBV20-1 TRBD2 - TGCAGTAGGCTAGCGGGGGCAGGGGGCGAGCAGTTCTTC CSRLAGAGGEQFF
TRBJ1-3 TRBV29-1 - - TGCAGCGTTGAGGGTCTATACTCTGGAAACACCATATATTTT CSVEGLYSGNTIYF
TRBJ2-3 TRBV10-1 - few TGCGCCTCCTGGACAGCGGAGTTTCGGCGGGATACGCAGTATTTT CASWTAEFRRDTQYF
TRBJ1-2 TRBV6-5 TRBD1 - TGTGCCAGCAGTTCCACCGGGACAGGGGGCTCATTTGACTATGGCTACACCTTC CASSSTGTGGSFDYGYTF
TRBJ2-3 TRBV10-1 - - TGCGCCAGCAGTGAGTACCGAGATACGCAGTATTTT CASSEYRDTQYF
TRBJ2-1 TRBV20-1 - - TGCAGTGCTAGGCCCCCCGCGGGACCTAACAATGAGCAGTTCTTC CSARPPAGPNNEQFF
TRBJ2-3 TRBV7-2 - once TGTGCCAGCAGCTTAGGTAGAGGGGATACGCAGTATTTT CASSLGRGDTQYF
TRBJ1-1 TRBV24-1 TRBD1 - TGTGCCACCAAGGACAGGGCTAACACTGAAGCTTTCTTT CATKDRANTEAFF
TRBJ2-2 TRBV5-1 TRBD1 - TGCGCCAGCAGCTTGGGGGACAGCGGCGGGGAGCTGTTTTTT CASSLGDSGGELFF
TRBJ2-7 TRBV11-3 - - TGTGCCAGCAGCTTAGTCTTGGCAGGGATGTCCTACGAGCAGTACTTC CASSLVLAGMSYEQYF
TRBJ2-3 TRBV12-3/TRBV12-4 - - TGTGCCAGCAGTGATTACCGGGCGGATACGCAGTATTTT CASSDYRADTQYF
TRBJ2-5 TRBV11-2 - few TGTGCCAGCAGCTTAGAGTGGGGTGGGAAGACCCAGTACTTC CASSLEWGGKTQYF
TRBJ1-2 TRBV19 - - TGTGCCAGTAGTACCAACAGCTATGGCTACACCTTC CASSTNSYGYTF
TRBJ2-7 TRBV6-4 TRBD1 once TGTGCCAGCAGTGACTGGGACGCCGGGACAGCCTCCTACGAGCAGTACTTC CASSDWDAGTASYEQYF
TRBJ1-3 TRBV7-9 - few TGTGCCAGCAGCCCCTGGGACGGGAGCTCTGGAAACACCATATATTTT CASSPWDGSSGNTIYF
TRBJ2-3 TRBV19 TRBD1 - TGTGCCAGTAGTATCCCATCACAGGGGGAAGATACGCAGTATTTT CASSIPSQGEDTQYF
TRBJ1-1 TRBV25-1 TRBD1 few TGTGCCAGCAGTAGGACAGGGGGCGTTACTGAAGCTTTCTTT CASSRTGGVTEAFF
TRBJ2-1 TRBV5-1 TRBD2 - TGCGCCAGCAGCCACGGGGGGACTGATCTTTACAATGAGCAGTTCTTC CASSHGGTDLYNEQFF
TRBJ1-2 TRBV11-3 TRBD1 - TGTGCCAGCAGCTTAGATCCAACAGGGGTTGGCTACACCTTC CASSLDPTGVGYTF
TRBJ1-1 TRBV29-1 - - TGCAGCGTTGATATAAGGGGTAGGGACACTGAAGCTTTCTTT CSVDIRGRDTEAFF
TRBJ1-2 TRBV7-6 TRBD1 - TGTGCCAGCAGCTCGGGACAGGGATCAGCTGGCTACACCTTC CASSSGQGSAGYTF
TRBJ1-5 TRBV7-8 - - TGTGCCAGCAGCTTAGGCCCGGGTCAGCCCCAGCATTTT CASSLGPGQPQHF
TRBJ1-1 TRBV20-1 - - TGCAGTGCTGAGGGGGAAGGAACTGAAGCTTTCTTT CSAEGEGTEAFF
TRBJ1-1 TRBV5-1 TRBD1 - TGCGCCAGCAGAGCCGGGACAGCGAACACTGAAGCTTTCTTT CASRAGTANTEAFF
TRBJ2-5 TRBV9 TRBD2 few TGTGCCAGCAGCGTCGGGACTAGCGGGGGCCAAGAGACCCAGTACTTC CASSVGTSGGQETQYF
TRBJ1-2 TRBV6-5 - - TGTGCCAGCAGTTTATGGGGCGCGAAAAGAGGGGAGGGAGGCTACACCTTC CASSLWGAKRGEGGYTF
TRBJ1-2 TRBV28 - - TGTGCCAGCAGTTTATTTCTGGGCTCGGGGAACTATGGCTACACCTTC CASSLFLGSGNYGYTF
TRBJ2-7 TRBV19 TRBD1 - TGTGCCAGTAGTTTGGACAGGGAGTCCTACGAGCAGTACTTC CASSLDRESYEQYF
TRBJ1-2 TRBV6-1 - - TGTGCCAGCAGTGAAGCGGCCGGCAGGAACGTCTATGGCTACACCTTC CASSEAAGRNVYGYTF
TRBJ1-4 TRBV27 - few TGTGCCAGCAGCTCCGTTCGTCACGGGGAAAAACTGTTTTTT CASSSVRHGEKLFF
TRBJ2-2 TRBV27 TRBD1 - TGTGCCAGCAGGAGACAGGGGGCGGACACCGGGGAGCTGTTTTTT CASRRQGADTGELFF
TRBJ1-1 TRBV7-6 - few TGTGCCAGCAGCCTTACGCCGACAGGTGAAGCTTTCTTT CASSLTPTGEAFF
TRBJ1-2 TRBV6-5 - few TGTGCCAGCAGTTACTCCGGGGATGGCTATGGCTACACCTTC CASSYSGDGYGYTF
TRBJ1-5 TRBV15 - - TGTGCCACCAGCAGCTCTCGGGACCTAAAAGCCAATCAGCCCCAGCATTTT CATSSSRDLKANQPQHF
TRBJ2-7 TRBV18 - - TGTGCCAGCTCCCAAAGCTCCTACGAGCAGTACTTC CASSQSSYEQYF
TRBJ1-5 TRBV20-1 - - TGCAGTGCTAGCGGGGGAGACCGGCCCCAGCATTTT CSASGGDRPQHF
TRBJ1-6 TRBV6-5 - few TGTGCCAGCAGTTACTCGGGAGGGGGTATTTCACCCCTCCACTTT CASSYSGGGISPLHF
TRBJ2-1 TRBV6-1 TRBD1 once TGTGCCAGCAGTGAATGGACAGGCTACAATGAGCAGTTCTTC CASSEWTGYNEQFF
TRBJ2-3 TRBV20-1 - few TGCAGTGCCGGGGGCACAGATACGCAGTATTTT CSAGGTDTQYF